The 14 T cell receptor beta chains given below trace back to one sample, sequenced in a study of T-cell reconstitution after alpha-beta-depleted transplantation in children (dated by TCRdb to the mid-2010s). The library was obtained by PCR. The run used an Illumina HiSeq 2500. Molecular barcoding was employed in the preparation of TCR libraries, with unique molecular identifiers being used to normalize TCRbeta repertoire quantification. The raw public reads went through TCRdb reprocessing: fastp at Q25, MiXCR clone calling, in-frame beta chains kept. Here each entry gathers all rows of one CDR3 protein and keeps the most common genes and DNA. Counted in this sample were 200,000 or so distinct CDR3 sequences; about 6% of them appeared once. Of the sample, 4.5% to 5.5% falls within the top ten clones. The sample's treatment or condition label, decoded: allogeneic hematopoietic cell transplantation with graft depleted of TCRalphabeta T cells and CD19 B cells.

The sequences come from PBMCs, collected before TCRalphabeta/CD19-depleted stem cell transplant. The receptors derive from a girl under two years old with combined immunodeficiency, due to receive a stem cell transplant.

This clonotype was seen many times. The chain carries TRBV29-1 and TRBJ2-7; D is possibly TRBD1 or TRBD2 (5 bases each). CDR3 length: 16 amino acids. CDR1 is SQVTM, CDR2 ANQGSEA, per germline. V shed 0 bases and J shed 1 base, with 16 bases lying between them. DNA of the CDR3: TGCAGCGTTGAAGATCTAGCAGGGAAAGAGTCCTACGAGCAGTACTTC. Protein product: CSVEDLAGKESYEQYF.

This clonotype has a count of ten or more. The V call is TRBV9, the J call TRBJ2-7; D uncertain. The CDR3 has 13 amino acids. Trimming cost V 4 bases and J 4 bases, with 12 bases left between them. Germline V lookup: CDR1 SGDLS, CDR2 YYNGEE. CDR3 sequence reads: CASSPPLGYEQYF. The CDR3 DNA follows: TGTGCCAGCAGCCCGCCTCTGGGGTACGAGCAGTACTTC.

V is TRBV20-1 and J is TRBJ2-2, with 8 positions matching TRBD1. The V and J ends lost 0 bases and 6 bases, in that order; junction bases with no gene match: 9. From germline, CDR1 is DFQATT and CDR2 SNEGSKA (reference sequence). The CDR3 consists of 16 residues. The CDR3 coding sequence is TGCAGTGCTAGAGACCCTAGGACAGGGCGAGCCGGGGAGCTGTTTTTT. This gives the protein CSARDPRTGRAGELFF.

This clonotype was counted at least ten times. The chain couples TRBV24-1 to TRBJ2-4; D remains unclear. Germline CDR1 reads KGHDR; CDR2 reads SFDVKD. This CDR3 is 13 amino acids long. V was clipped by 4 bases and J by 6 bases, with 9 bases between them. In DNA, the CDR3 is TGTGCCACCAGTGAGGGCAGAGCAAACATTCAGTACTTC. Amino acid sequence: CATSEGRANIQYF.

This clonotype was seen many times. The V call is TRBV29-1, the J call TRBJ2-7, with TRBD2 as a possible D gene (5 bases). V gave up 2 bases and J gave up 4 bases, with 9 bases separating them. In germline, CDR1 is SQVTM, CDR2 ANQGSEA. This CDR3 spans 12 amino acids. CDR3 sequence (DNA): TGCAGCGTTGAAAACCGGGGTTACGAGCAGTACTTC. As protein: CSVENRGYEQYF.

This clonotype has at least ten counts. This rearrangement joins TRBV20-1 to TRBJ2-7, with D hard to call. Germline V gives CDR1 DFQATT, CDR2 SNEGSKA (reference sequence). Trimming cost V 3 bases and J 0 bases, with 9 bases left between them. The CDR3 is 13 residues long. As DNA, the CDR3 is TGCAGTGCTAGGGCTACCAACTCCTACGAGCAGTACTTC. It yields the protein CSARATNSYEQYF.

V and J are TRBV12-3 or TRBV12-4 and TRBJ2-5; D is uncertain. This CDR3 is built from 16 residues. V was pared by 6 bases and J by 3 bases, with 20 bases between. The CDR3 DNA follows: TGTGCCAGCAGCTTACATGGGCCCGGTCAAAAAGAGACCCAGTACTTC. Residues: CASSLHGPGQKETQYF.

This clonotype was observed many times. This chain links TRBV2 with TRBJ1-2, with D possibly TRBD1 on 5 matching bases. The CDR3 runs 15 residues. CDR1 and CDR2 (germline): SNHLY, FYNNEI. V shed 0 bases and J shed 3 bases, with 11 bases lying between them. The CDR3: CASSEALQGHYGYTF. The CDR3 DNA is TGTGCCAGCAGTGAAGCGCTTCAGGGTCACTATGGCTACACCTTC.

The table lists this clonotype with a few counts. CDR3 nucleotides: TGCGCCAGCAGCCGACGTAAACAGGGATCCAGCTCCTATAATTCACCCCTCCACTTT. Amino acid sequence: CASSRRKQGSSSYNSPLHF. The chain links TRBV4-1 to TRBJ1-6; TRBD1 is a possible D gene (6 bases). This CDR3 has 19 amino acids. Germline-derived CDR1 and CDR2 are MGHRA and YSYEKL. The V gene lost 4 bases and the J gene lost 0 bases, with 19 bases spanning the gap.

Ten or more counts support this clonotype. The V call is TRBV28, the J call TRBJ1-2; the match to TRBD1 covers 9 bases. V trimming: 4 bases; J trimming: 8 bases; junction bases outside the gene matches: 8. From germline, CDR1 is MDHEN and CDR2 SYDVKM. The CDR3 spans 14 residues. CDR3 protein: CASSSDTGGEGYTF. CDR3 sequence (DNA): TGTGCCAGCAGTTCCGATACAGGGGGCGAAGGCTACACCTTC.

This clonotype appeared many times. This chain joins TRBV4-1 and TRBJ2-3; no clear D gene. CDR1 is MGHRA, CDR2 YSYEKL, per germline. The ends were cut back, 4 bases at V and 6 bases at J, with 8 bases in the middle. The CDR3 totals 12 residues. The CDR3 coding sequence is TGCGCCAGCAGCCCGCATATGGATACGCAGTATTTT. This translates into CASSPHMDTQYF.

This clonotype was seen repeatedly, ten times or more. The chain carries TRBV12-3 or TRBV12-4 and TRBJ1-2; D not certain. The V and J ends lost 1 base and 3 bases respectively, with 6 bases between them. This CDR3 is 13 amino acids long. The CDR3 nucleotides are TGTGCCAGCAGTTTAGACCCAGACTATGGCTACACCTTC. It translates to CASSLDPDYGYTF.

This clonotype has ten or more counts. The rearrangement joins TRBV7-9 to TRBJ2-5; 12 bases are a match to TRBD2. CDR1 and CDR2 (germline): SEHNR, FQNEAQ (reference sequence). The CDR3 spans 14 residues. The trim removed 6 bases at V and 5 bases at J, leaving 4 bases unmatched. Here the CDR3 reads CASSPGLAGETQYF. CDR3 in DNA: TGTGCCAGCAGTCCCGGACTAGCGGGGGAGACCCAGTACTTC. Full variable domain (remainder filled in from reference TRBV7-9 and TRBJ2-5): DTGVSQNPRHKITKRGQNVTFRCDPISEHNRLYWYRQTLGQGPEFLTYFQNEAQLEKSRLLSDRFSAERPKGSFSTLEIQRTEQGDSAMYLCASSPGLAGETQYFGPGTRLLVL.

This clonotype was seen repeatedly, ten times or more. The V call is TRBV7-8, the J call TRBJ1-1, with no clear D. Germline V CDR1 and CDR2: SGHVS, FQNEAQ. The CDR3 contains 14 residues. V lost 1 base to trimming and J lost 6 bases, with 12 bases between them. In nucleotides, the CDR3 is TGTGCCAGCAGCTTAGGGGCTTCGGGTTCTGAAGCTTTCTTT. This translates into CASSLGASGSEAFF.